This TCR beta chain originates from a study of vaccination effects on CD4 cells after COVID-19. Study outcomes and limitations: Late post-vaccination, clones induced by infection and those induced by vaccine underwent marked clonal contraction.

Assay used: immunoSEQ multiplex PCR; TCRdb lists only in-frame clones, some missing. The sample includes roughly 34,000 clones, roughly four fifths seen only once; the top ten take approximately 1.4%. CD4+ T cells specific for antigen were expanded with viral peptide pools by the ViraFEST assay before sequencing. Following a roughly 10-day culture, CD4+ T cells were purified. Participants were vaccinated with two doses of either the BNT162b2 or mRNA-1273 vaccine. Nobody among the vaccine recipients had prior SARS-CoV-2 infection (nucleocapsid antibodies were negative). In germline, CDR1 is SGHRS, CDR2 YFSETQ. The CDR3 is made up of 16 amino acids. J gave up 6 bases and V 3 bases, and 9 bases lay outside the gene matches. As concerns this clone: Its target is not known.

The material was CD4+ T cells from PBMCs cultured with HCoV-NL63 spike peptides, obtained after COVID-19 vaccination. The sequence derives from a human donor who received a COVID-19 vaccine. Some clones in this sample may be carry-over from other donors' samples. This chain connects TRBV5-1 to TRBJ1-4; 9 bases line up with TRBD1. The CDR3 loop is CASSSVYRGQDEKLFF. CDR3 bases: TGCGCCAGCAGCTCCGTATACAGGGGGCAGGATGAAAAACTGTTTTTT.